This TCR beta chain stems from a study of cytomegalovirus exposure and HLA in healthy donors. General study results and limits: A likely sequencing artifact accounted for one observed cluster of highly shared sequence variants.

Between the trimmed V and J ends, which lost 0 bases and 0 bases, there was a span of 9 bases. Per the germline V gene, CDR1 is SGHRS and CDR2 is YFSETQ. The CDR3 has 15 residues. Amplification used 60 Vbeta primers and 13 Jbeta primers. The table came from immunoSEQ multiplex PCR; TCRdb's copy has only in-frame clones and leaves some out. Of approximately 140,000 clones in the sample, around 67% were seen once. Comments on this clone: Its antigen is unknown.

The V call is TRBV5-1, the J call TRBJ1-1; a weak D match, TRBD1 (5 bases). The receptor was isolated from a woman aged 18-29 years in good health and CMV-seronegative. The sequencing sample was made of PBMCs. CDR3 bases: TGCGCCAGCAGCTTGGGACAGATCATGAACACTGAAGCTTTCTTT. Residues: CASSLGQIMNTEAFF.